Described below is a single T cell receptor (beta chain) sequence and its context. As yet, its antigen is unknown. Produced via immunoSEQ multiplex PCR; TCRdb's table is partial and in-frame only. The repertoire holds around 5,700 clones, with 60% to 75% as singletons. These data come from a study of CD8 T cell repertoires and HIV-1 epitope variants. Overall study context: Tested: three Gag epitope families, Nef HW9 and YT9.

Germline-derived CDR1 and CDR2 are SGHRS and YFSETQ. The CDR3 sequence is 15 residues long. The germline V and J ends were trimmed by 0 bases and 2 bases, with 11 bases remaining between them. Sample: cultured CD8+ T cells derived from PBMCs. This TCR was recovered from a male donor with HIV. The chain combines TRBV5-1 with TRBJ2-5; D gene unclear. In DNA form, the CDR3 reads TGCGCCAGCAGCTTGGAGTCAGCAATACAAGAGACCCAGTACTTC. As protein: CASSLESAIQETQYF.